The clone carrying this T cell receptor beta chain was seen many times. The record originates from a study of T cells after yellow fever vaccination. TCRdb reprocessed the 5' RACE reads with MiXCR, giving one entry per CDR3 protein. The sample consists of more than 25,000 distinct CDR3 sequences, 4.5% to 7% of them appearing once. Notes on the study in general: Most primary-vaccination clones reappeared after the booster (about 95% CD4, roughly 88% CD8).

Sample: PBMCs, either bulk or a sorted T-cell subset (CD4+, CD8+, memory, or dextramer-sorted; not recorded which), taken 15 days after the yellow fever booster vaccination. The source of this sequence is a man between 25 and 39 years old who received the YFV17D yellow fever vaccine.

The CDR3 coding sequence is TGCAGTGCCGGACTAGTCTACGAGCAGTACTTC. The encoded protein is CSAGLVYEQYF. The rearrangement links TRBV20-1 to TRBJ2-7; 7 positions match TRBD2. In germline, CDR1 is DFQATT, CDR2 SNEGSKA (reference sequence). V lost 6 bases to trimming and J lost 3 bases; unmatched junction nucleotides: 2. There are 11 residues in the CDR3.